This TCR beta chain was documented in a study of blood T cells in healthy people across ages. CDR1 SGHRS and CDR2 YFSETQ come from the germline V gene. V lost 4 bases to trimming and J lost 6 bases, with 21 bases between them. This CDR3 comprises 16 residues. A second about 7 to 12 cycle PCR used barcoded and J-beta primers. TCRdb ran MiXCR on the 5' RACE reads and lists one entry per CDR3 protein. This table holds 1.5 million to 2 million distinct CDR3 sequences, around 36% found once. The source is a woman in her twenties or thirties in good health. J is TRBJ2-3 and V is TRBV5-1; D call uncertain. The sample taken for sequencing was blood. The CDR3 DNA reads TGCGCCAGCAGCGTCTTTGGCCGTTCACTGACGGATACGCAGTATTTT. Residues: CASSVFGRSLTDTQYF.